The 18 T cell receptor beta chains listed next were all sequenced from one sample in a study of blood T cell repertoires in COVID-19. The assay was immunoSEQ multiplex PCR, and TCRdb's table has in-frame clones only and misses some. The sample includes roughly 320,000 clones, around 86% of them seen just once. Sequencing was carried out using peripheral blood. The receptors shown here come from a man in his 70s with acute or convalescent COVID-19.

This chain joins TRBV11-2 and TRBJ2-3; D gene unclear. Germline V gives CDR1 SGHAT, CDR2 FQNNGV. Trimming left V 2 bases short and J 1 base short, with 7 bases between. CDR3 size: 14 residues. In DNA, the CDR3 is TGTGCCAGCAGCTTATCAGGTGGCACAGATACGCAGTATTTT. This translates into CASSLSGGTDTQYF.

The chain uses TRBV5-4 and TRBJ2-1; 10 bases agree with TRBD2. The CDR3 runs 12 residues. V lost 2 bases, J lost 14 bases, and 4 bases stayed unmatched. Germline CDR1 and CDR2: SGHNT and YYREEE (reference sequence). This CDR3 is CASSFSLAGEFF. CDR3 bases: TGTGCCAGCAGCTTTAGCCTAGCGGGAGAGTTCTTC.

The CDR3 DNA sequence: TGTGCCAGCAGCTTACGGGCTAGCGGGGCGGTAGATACGCAGTATTTT. Translated: CASSLRASGAVDTQYF. This sequence joins TRBV7-9 and TRBJ2-3; 9 positions match TRBD2. After removal of 2 bases from V and 5 bases from J, the junction contained 8 bases not matched to a gene. This CDR3 is 16 amino acids long. Germline lookup yields CDR1 SEHNR and CDR2 FQNEAQ (reference sequence). Drawing the rest from reference TRBV7-9 and TRBJ2-3, the complete variable domain is DTGVSQNPRHKITKRGQNVTFRCDPISEHNRLYWYRQTLGQGPEFLTYFQNEAQLEKSRLLSDRFSAERPKGSFSTLEIQRTEQGDSAMYLCASSLRASGAVDTQYFGPGTRLTVL.

The chain joins TRBV13 to TRBJ2-5; 9 bases line up with TRBD2. V shed 6 bases and J 0 bases; nucleotides not matched to a gene: 5. The CDR3 is 15 residues long. Germline loops: CDR1 PRHDT, CDR2 FYEKMQ (reference sequence). The CDR3 sequence is CASRLSGSHQETQYF. DNA of the CDR3: TGTGCCAGCAGACTTAGCGGGAGCCACCAAGAGACCCAGTACTTC.

The genes are TRBV5-1 and TRBJ1-6; perhaps TRBD1 as D (5 bases). V gave up 3 bases and J gave up 9 bases, with 13 bases separating them. Germline CDR1 is SGHRS and CDR2 is YFSETQ. The CDR3 covers 14 residues. Here the CDR3 reads CASSSTALPSPLHF. The CDR3 DNA follows: TGCGCCAGCAGCTCGACAGCGTTACCTTCACCCCTCCACTTT.

This chain joins TRBV29-1 and TRBJ1-2; D is uncertain. The V end was cut by 5 bases, the J end by 2 bases, with 9 bases between. There are 12 residues in the CDR3. The germline V gene has CDR1 SQVTM and CDR2 ANQGSEA. This chain's CDR3 is CSVLGGNYGYTF. CDR3 DNA sequence: TGCAGCGTTTTGGGAGGGAACTATGGCTACACCTTC. Filled out from reference TRBV29-1 and TRBJ1-2, the complete variable domain reads SAVISQKPSRDICQRGTSLTIQCQVDSQVTMMFWYRQQPGQSLTLIATANQGSEATYESGFVIDKFPISRPNLTFSTLTVSNMSPEDSSIYLCSVLGGNYGYTFGSGTRLTVV.

The chain links TRBV10-3 to TRBJ2-2; D possibly corresponds to TRBD1 (6 bases). V lost 4 bases to trimming and J lost 1 base, with 13 bases between them. The CDR3 runs 16 residues. The germline V gene encodes CDR1 ENHRY and CDR2 SYGVKD. CDR3 DNA: TGTGCCATCAGTGCCGAATTCAGGGGGAACACCGGGGAGCTGTTTTTT. It specifies CAISAEFRGNTGELFF.

V is TRBV2 and J is TRBJ2-3; 12 bases map to TRBD1. Per germline, CDR1 SNHLY and CDR2 FYNNEI. The CDR3 runs 14 residues. The V gene end was trimmed by 7 bases and the J gene end by 4 bases; junction bases not matched to a gene: 3. This CDR3 reads CASTGTGGADTQYF. In nucleotides, the CDR3 is TGTGCCAGCACCGGGACAGGGGGCGCAGATACGCAGTATTTT.

The chain combines TRBV4-3 with TRBJ2-3; possible D gene TRBD1, 5 bases. CDR1 and CDR2 from the germline V gene are LGHNA and YSLEER. This CDR3 spans 15 amino acids. The V and J ends lost 4 bases and 2 bases respectively, with 13 bases between them. Written as DNA, the CDR3 is TGCGCCAGCAGCCCTTCAGGGTTCGACACAGATACGCAGTATTTT. Protein sequence: CASSPSGFDTDTQYF.

The V call is TRBV6-1, the J call TRBJ2-1, with 9 nucleotides matching TRBD2. The CDR3 is 15 amino acids. The ends lost 2 bases at V and 4 bases at J; junction bases unmatched: 3. Germline lookup yields CDR1 MNHNS and CDR2 SASEGT. This CDR3 reads CASSERLAGYNEQFF. The CDR3 DNA reads TGTGCCAGCAGTGAAAGGCTAGCGGGGTACAATGAGCAGTTCTTC.

The genes are TRBV5-5 and TRBJ1-6; 7 nucleotides line up with TRBD1. Germline trimming cut 4 bases from V and 10 bases from J; bases unmatched to any gene: 11. The length of the CDR3 is 15 residues. Germline values: CDR1 SGHKS, CDR2 YYEKEE (reference sequence). The CDR3 region has the DNA TGTGCCAGCAGCCGAGGAGGGGGCATGGGGTCACCCCTCCACTTT. This translates into CASSRGGGMGSPLHF. The variable domain in full, with the rest retrieved from reference TRBV5-5 and TRBJ1-6, is DAGVTQSPTHLIKTRGQQVTLRCSPISGHKSVSWYQQVLGQGPQFIFQYYEKEERGRGNFPDRFSARQFPNYSSELNVNALLLGDSALYLCASSRGGGMGSPLHFGNGTRLTVT.

The chain joins TRBV19 to TRBJ2-5; 10 nucleotides match TRBD2. Germline CDR1 is LNHDA and CDR2 is SQIVND (reference sequence). Trimming at V came to 3 bases and at J to 9 bases, leaving 4 bases not matched to a gene. This CDR3 comprises 13 residues. In DNA, the CDR3 is TGTGCCAGTAGTATTGGAGCGGGAGGGCCCCAGTACTTC. This translates into CASSIGAGGPQYF.

The genes are TRBV6-2 or TRBV6-3 and TRBJ1-6; D is perhaps TRBD1 (5 bases). V lost 6 bases to trimming and J lost 0 bases, with 24 bases between them. Germline CDR1 is MNHEY and CDR2 is SVGEGT. CDR3 length: 20 residues. The CDR3 loop reads CASSGHAGTFLSSYNSPLHF. The CDR3 region has the DNA TGTGCCAGCAGCGGACACGCGGGGACGTTCCTGAGCTCCTATAATTCACCCCTCCACTTT.

This clone was counted once. The rearrangement links TRBV30 to TRBJ1-2; the match to TRBD1 covers 7 bases. CDR3 length equals 13 residues. Germline values: CDR1 GTSNPN, CDR2 SVGIG (reference sequence). The V and J ends lost 1 base and 7 bases, in that order; junction bases with no gene match: 6. The CDR3 reads CAWSADRFGGYTF. The CDR3 coding sequence is TGTGCCTGGAGTGCGGACAGGTTTGGTGGCTACACCTTC.

The J gene is TRBJ1-1, the V gene TRBV7-2; possible D gene TRBD1, 6 bases. The CDR3 sequence is 13 residues long. CDR1 and CDR2 from the germline V gene are SGHTA and FQGNSA. V shed 0 bases and J shed 8 bases, with 10 bases lying between them. The CDR3 protein is CASSLANRAEAFF. CDR3 DNA sequence: TGTGCCAGCAGCTTAGCGAACAGGGCAGAAGCTTTCTTT. Looking up the rest from reference TRBV7-2 and TRBJ1-1 gives the full variable domain: GAGVSQSPSNKVTEKGKDVELRCDPISGHTALYWYRQSLGQGLEFLIYFQGNSAPDKSGLPSDRFSAERTGGSVSTLTIQRTQQEDSAVYLCASSLANRAEAFFGQGTRLTVV.

The rearrangement links TRBV5-1 to TRBJ1-5; D remains unclear. The CDR3 runs 14 residues. Deletions cut 4 bases from V and 0 bases from J, with 8 bases between. Germline-derived CDR1 and CDR2 are SGHRS and YFSETQ. DNA of the CDR3: TGCGCCAGCAGCGAGGCAAATAGCAATCAGCCCCAGCATTTT. Amino acid sequence: CASSEANSNQPQHF.

The chain is built from TRBV28 and TRBJ1-1; weak D call: TRBD1 (6 bases). The germline CDR1 and CDR2 sequences are MDHEN and SYDVKM. The CDR3 extends over 16 amino acids. V lost 6 bases and J lost 0, with 17 bases in between. Written as DNA, the CDR3 is TGTGCCAGCAGCACCTCGGGGGGGCCTATGAACACTGAAGCTTTCTTT. Translation gives CASSTSGGPMNTEAFF.

This chain uses TRBV6-5 with TRBJ1-3, with D tentatively TRBD1 (5 bases). This CDR3 has 15 amino acids. V was shortened by 6 bases and J by 1 base, with 13 bases between the two germline ends. Germline V CDR1 and CDR2: MNHEY, SVGAGI. Here the CDR3 reads CASSAARVSGNTIYF. CDR3 bases: TGTGCCAGCAGCGCAGCCAGGGTTTCTGGAAACACCATATATTTT.